This is a list of T cell receptor beta chains from one sample in a study of tumor-infiltrating lymphocytes in primary liver carcinoma. TCRdb passed the multiplex PCR reads through MiXCR, listing each CDR3 protein once. The sample lists more than 50,000 distinct CDR3 sequences, over 65% seen once, with less than 30% in the top ten. Material: liver tumor tissue from sampling region 2. Receptor source: a man aged 40-49 years with primary liver carcinoma and hepatitis B virus infection. Both conserved end residues are trimmed from each CDR3.

V: TRBV5-1
CDR3: ASSLSGSSYNEQF

V: TRBV12-3/TRBV12-4
CDR3: VNSRMGGEQY

V: TRBV11-2
CDR3: VSSQRWAPVGDEQF

V: TRBV6-2/TRBV6-3
CDR3: ASGERASTDAHY

V: TRBV6-1
CDR3: ASSGTIVTQY

V: TRBV18
CDR3: ASSRRQGAALDTQY

V: TRBV7-6
CDR3: ASSSHIGKPF

V: TRBV5-5
CDR3: ASSRGLGPSYEQY

V: TRBV25-1
CDR3: ASSERGGSPLH

V: TRBV19
CDR3: ASSPMAGPYEQY

V: TRBV4-2
CDR3: ATSGLAGVYKSYEQY

V: TRBV20-1
CDR3: SAVPGQGKDGYT

V: TRBV29-1
CDR3: SVRRGRDSTEAL

V: TRBV12-3/TRBV12-4
CDR3: ASSFEGETQS

V: TRBV11-1
CDR3: ASRSNRDTQETQY

V: TRBV9
CDR3: TSSVGTLAKNIQY

V: TRBV7-9
CDR3: ASSHGGTREQY

V: TRBV11-2
CDR3: ASNLDQQCLGLETQY

V: TRBV12-3/TRBV12-4
CDR3: TSSILTGANEQF

V: TRBV20-1
CDR3: SAVARGNYEQY

V: TRBV29-1
CDR3: SVEDAARAPRELF

V: TRBV12-3/TRBV12-4
CDR3: ASSLLAGVITGELF

V: TRBV13
CDR3: ANSLTQSTEAF

V: TRBV29-1
CDR3: SATVAVRMYEQY

V: TRBV30
CDR3: AWSVWVSYEQY

V: TRBV7-2
CDR3: ASRRERDNFYEQY

V: TRBV11-2
CDR3: ASSSPRQPQH

V: TRBV6-6
CDR3: ARSPETVAANTEAF

V: TRBV7-9
CDR3: ASSSREGYTDTQY

V: TRBV7-2
CDR3: ASSLDGTSVYNEQF

V: TRBV4-1
CDR3: ASSLLPRPNSYEQY

V: TRBV6-2/TRBV6-3
CDR3: ASRDIYNEQY

V: TRBV5-4
CDR3: ASSPEAGTSSYNELS

V: TRBV6-5
CDR3: ASSKPGTGDSYEQY

V: TRBV6-5
CDR3: ASSYQSAPLEQY

V: TRBV11-2
CDR3: ASSLGLGAGHFSNEQF

V: TRBV6-5
CDR3: ASSREQGASHRYT

V: TRBV11-2
CDR3: ASSTAGSGNEKF

V: TRBV12-3/TRBV12-4
CDR3: ASRLQDYEQY

V: TRBV18
CDR3: ASSPEQGLSEAF

V: TRBV18
CDR3: ASSPRGVVYEQY

V: TRBV12-3/TRBV12-4
CDR3: ASNLAGRGNYGYT

V: TRBV11-2
CDR3: ASNFGGSQETRC

V: TRBV4-2
CDR3: ARSLKGTGGTDTQY

V: TRBV12-3/TRBV12-4
CDR3: ARSLGRWNSGELF

V: TRBV18
CDR3: ASSSRGTGTDTQY

V: TRBV12-3/TRBV12-4
CDR3: ASSPFRIDQPQH

V: TRBV6-5
CDR3: ASGYAVYGTGEMF